This TCR beta chain was recovered during a study of cytomegalovirus exposure and HLA in healthy donors. Here immunoSEQ multiplex PCR was the method, and the copy in TCRdb shows in-frame clones only, minus some. There are about 220,000 clones in the sample; about 90% occur only once, and 1.1% lies in the top ten. This clone has a single count. The CDR3 has 15 amino acids. Germline CDR1 is MNHEY and CDR2 is SMNVEV (reference sequence). V was pared by 2 bases and J by 9 bases, with 9 bases of the junction left unmatched. The sample was PBMCs. V gene TRBV27 combines with J gene TRBJ1-5, with 8 bases identical to TRBD1. This sequence was found in a woman younger than 30 in good health and CMV-seronegative. As DNA, the CDR3 is TGTGCCAGCAGTTTACTAGGGGACAGGACGTGGCCCCAGCATTTT. This sequence encodes CASSLLGDRTWPQHF.